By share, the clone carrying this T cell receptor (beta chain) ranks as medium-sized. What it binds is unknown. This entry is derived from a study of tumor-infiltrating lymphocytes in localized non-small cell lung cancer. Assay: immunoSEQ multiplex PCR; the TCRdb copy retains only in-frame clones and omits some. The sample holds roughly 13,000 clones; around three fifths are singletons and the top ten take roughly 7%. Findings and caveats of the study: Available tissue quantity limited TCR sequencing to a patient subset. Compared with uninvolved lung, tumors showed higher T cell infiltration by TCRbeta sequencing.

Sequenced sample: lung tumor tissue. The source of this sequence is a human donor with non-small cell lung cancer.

The CDR3 DNA reads TGCAGTGCTGGGCCTGGAAACACCATATATTTT. This sequence encodes CSAGPGNTIYF. The rearrangement links TRBV20-1 to TRBJ1-3; no clear D. The germline V gene has CDR1 DFQATT and CDR2 SNEGSKA (reference sequence). The germline V and J ends were trimmed by 5 bases and 2 bases, with 4 bases remaining between them. The CDR3 is 11 amino acids.